These T cell receptor beta chains were read from a single sample in a study. TCRdb passed the RT-PCR reads through MiXCR, listing each CDR3 protein once. The top ten clones hold about 3.6% of a sample with 650,000 to 800,000 distinct CDR3 sequences, approximately 14% of them seen once. The sequencing input was memory CD4+ T cells from blood. All receptors derive from a female donor in good health, serving as a healthy control. CDR3s include the opening cysteine and the closing phenylalanine or tryptophan. Each record gives: D gene, V gene, J gene, CDR3 length, clone size, CDR3 DNA, CDR3 protein. The D gene is left open where the match is weak. Rows may omit the clone size; those that give it use once, few, many or a size class.

D gene: .
V gene: TRBV3-1
J gene: TRBJ2-7
CDR3 length: 14
clone size: .
CDR3 DNA: TGTGCCAGCAGCCTATTCATGACGGCCTACGAGCAGTACTTC
CDR3 protein: CASSLFMTAYEQYF

D gene: TRBD1
V gene: TRBV7-2
J gene: TRBJ1-6
CDR3 length: 15
clone size: .
CDR3 DNA: TGTGCCAGCAGCCTTAGCGGACAGGGAGGTTCACCCCTCCACTTT
CDR3 protein: CASSLSGQGGSPLHF

D gene: .
V gene: TRBV20-1
J gene: TRBJ2-5
CDR3 length: 15
clone size: few
CDR3 DNA: TGCAGTGCTAGAGCCCAGGGGGAGGGCCGGGGGACCCAGTACTTC
CDR3 protein: CSARAQGEGRGTQYF

D gene: .
V gene: TRBV7-2
J gene: TRBJ2-7
CDR3 length: 13
clone size: .
CDR3 DNA: TGTGCCAGCAGCTTAGTCGGGGGAGCAGGGCAGTACTTC
CDR3 protein: CASSLVGGAGQYF

D gene: .
V gene: TRBV10-2
J gene: TRBJ1-5
CDR3 length: 14
clone size: many
CDR3 DNA: TGCGCCAGCAGTCCCTCGGGACCCAATCAGCCCCAGCATTTT
CDR3 protein: CASSPSGPNQPQHF

D gene: .
V gene: TRBV4-1
J gene: TRBJ2-3
CDR3 length: 15
clone size: .
CDR3 DNA: TGCGCCAGCAGCCAAGATCCCCGTCAGGGAGATACGCAGTATTTT
CDR3 protein: CASSQDPRQGDTQYF

D gene: .
V gene: TRBV12-3/TRBV12-4
J gene: TRBJ2-5
CDR3 length: 13
clone size: few
CDR3 DNA: TGTGCCAGCAGTTTAACACCGGCAGTTAGACAGTACTTC
CDR3 protein: CASSLTPAVRQYF

D gene: TRBD2
V gene: TRBV28
J gene: TRBJ2-3
CDR3 length: 14
clone size: .
CDR3 DNA: TGTGCCATCCAGACTAGCGGGATCCGGAATACGCAGTATTTT
CDR3 protein: CAIQTSGIRNTQYF

D gene: .
V gene: TRBV5-5
J gene: TRBJ2-7
CDR3 length: 17
clone size: few
CDR3 DNA: TGTGCCAGCAGCGATGGAGAGGGGTCCAGCCGACCGTACGAGCAGTACTTC
CDR3 protein: CASSDGEGSSRPYEQYF

D gene: TRBD1
V gene: TRBV2
J gene: TRBJ2-5
CDR3 length: 15
clone size: .
CDR3 DNA: TGTGCCAGCAGACCCGGGACAGGGGGCGAGGAGACCCAGTACTTC
CDR3 protein: CASRPGTGGEETQYF

D gene: TRBD1
V gene: TRBV20-1
J gene: TRBJ1-1
CDR3 length: 15
clone size: few
CDR3 DNA: TGCAGTGCTATGTCCACAGGGGCGCTAATCCCTGAAGCTTTCTTT
CDR3 protein: CSAMSTGALIPEAFF

D gene: .
V gene: TRBV29-1
J gene: TRBJ2-2
CDR3 length: 12
clone size: few
CDR3 DNA: TGCAGCGTGCGCGGAGGGCCCGGGGAGCTGTTTTTT
CDR3 protein: CSVRGGPGELFF

D gene: .
V gene: TRBV5-1
J gene: TRBJ2-3
CDR3 length: 16
clone size: .
CDR3 DNA: TGCGCCAGCAGCTCGGCCCCTAGCGCTAGCACAGATACGCAGTATTTT
CDR3 protein: CASSSAPSASTDTQYF

D gene: .
V gene: TRBV18
J gene: TRBJ2-1
CDR3 length: 12
clone size: many
CDR3 DNA: TGTGCCAGCTCACCACCAGCAAGTGAGCAGTTCTTC
CDR3 protein: CASSPPASEQFF

D gene: .
V gene: TRBV6-1
J gene: TRBJ2-7
CDR3 length: 14
clone size: few
CDR3 DNA: TGTGCCAGCAGTGAAGGGCCGGGAAACTACGAGCAGTACTTC
CDR3 protein: CASSEGPGNYEQYF

D gene: TRBD1
V gene: TRBV28
J gene: TRBJ1-1
CDR3 length: 15
clone size: .
CDR3 DNA: TGTGCCAGCAGTTCAGGGGGCTCGGCGGACACTGAAGCTTTCTTT
CDR3 protein: CASSSGGSADTEAFF

D gene: .
V gene: TRBV30
J gene: TRBJ2-2
CDR3 length: 15
clone size: many
CDR3 DNA: TGTGCCTGGAGTGTTCGTGGCAGATACACCGGGGAGCTGTTTTTT
CDR3 protein: CAWSVRGRYTGELFF

D gene: TRBD1
V gene: TRBV15
J gene: TRBJ1-2
CDR3 length: 12
clone size: few
CDR3 DNA: TGTGCCACCAGCCAGGGGGGCTATGGCTACACCTTC
CDR3 protein: CATSQGGYGYTF

D gene: .
V gene: TRBV5-6
J gene: TRBJ1-1
CDR3 length: 20
clone size: many
CDR3 DNA: TGTGCCAGCAGCGTCGCTCCGGTAGGGACGACGAATCCACGTAACACTGAAGCTTTCTTT
CDR3 protein: CASSVAPVGTTNPRNTEAFF

D gene: TRBD1
V gene: TRBV12-3/TRBV12-4
J gene: TRBJ2-1
CDR3 length: 15
clone size: many
CDR3 DNA: TGTGCCAGCAGCCCAACCGGGACAGGGAACAATGAGCAGTTCTTC
CDR3 protein: CASSPTGTGNNEQFF

D gene: .
V gene: TRBV7-2
J gene: TRBJ2-1
CDR3 length: 14
clone size: few
CDR3 DNA: TGTGCCAGCAGCTTTGGGGACTACCAGGGGGAGCAGTTCTTC
CDR3 protein: CASSFGDYQGEQFF

D gene: .
V gene: TRBV10-3
J gene: TRBJ2-3
CDR3 length: 14
clone size: many
CDR3 DNA: TGTGCCATCAGTCGGGGAGGACGCACAGATACGCAGTATTTT
CDR3 protein: CAISRGGRTDTQYF

D gene: .
V gene: TRBV20-1
J gene: TRBJ2-7
CDR3 length: 13
clone size: few
CDR3 DNA: TGCAGTGCTAGTTCGGGCTCTCTCGTCGAGCAGTACTTC
CDR3 protein: CSASSGSLVEQYF

D gene: TRBD2
V gene: TRBV28
J gene: TRBJ2-3
CDR3 length: 16
clone size: .
CDR3 DNA: TGTGCCAGCAGCCGGACTAGCGGGAGGGATACAGATACGCAGTATTTT
CDR3 protein: CASSRTSGRDTDTQYF

D gene: TRBD1
V gene: TRBV6-5
J gene: TRBJ1-1
CDR3 length: 14
clone size: .
CDR3 DNA: TGTGCCAGCAGTTACGACAGGGGAGGTTTCGGAGCTTTCTTT
CDR3 protein: CASSYDRGGFGAFF